This TCR beta chain was recovered during a study of blood T cells in healthy people across ages. Overall study findings and caveats: In long-lived donors, naive CD4+ cell counts and diversity exceeded those of aged donors.

Trimming cost V 5 bases and J 4 bases, with 21 bases left between them. The CDR3 contains 18 residues. A second PCR of 7 to 11 cycles used a sample-barcoded 5' primer and a J-beta primer mix. Using its own MiXCR run on the 5' RACE reads, TCRdb lists one record per CDR3 protein. Among approximately 2,000,000 distinct CDR3 sequences, 39% were seen once, and the ten largest hold more than 20%. This clonotype was picked up a small number of times. Its cognate antigen is unknown. Input material: blood. The genes are TRBV12-3 or TRBV12-4 and TRBJ2-6; D is possibly TRBD1 (6 bases). The receptor was isolated from a human donor in good health. The CDR3 nucleotides are TGTGCCAGCAGTCCTCCCGACAGGCCCGATGTAGGGGCCAACGTCCTGACTTTC. Its protein product is CASSPPDRPDVGANVLTF.